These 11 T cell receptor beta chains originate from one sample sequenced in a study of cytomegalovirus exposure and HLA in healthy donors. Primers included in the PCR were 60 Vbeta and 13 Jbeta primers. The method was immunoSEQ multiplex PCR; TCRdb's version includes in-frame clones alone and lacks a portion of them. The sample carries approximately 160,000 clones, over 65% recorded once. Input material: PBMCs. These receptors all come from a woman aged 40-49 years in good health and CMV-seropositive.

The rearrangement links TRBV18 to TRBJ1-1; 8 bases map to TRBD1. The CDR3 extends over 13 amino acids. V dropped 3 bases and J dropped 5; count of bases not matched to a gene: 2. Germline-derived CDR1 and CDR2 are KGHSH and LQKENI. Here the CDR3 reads CASSPRGHTEAFF. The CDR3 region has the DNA TGTGCCAGCTCACCCAGGGGGCATACTGAAGCTTTCTTT.

This CDR3 reads CASSLSGQGAETQYF. The CDR3 DNA reads as TGCGCCAGCAGCTTGTCGGGACAGGGGGCGGAGACCCAGTACTTC. This chain joins TRBV5-1 and TRBJ2-5, with 12 bases identical to TRBD1. The CDR3 is made up of 15 amino acids. V gave up 1 base and J gave up 5 bases; unmatched junction bases: 3. The germline V gene has CDR1 SGHRS and CDR2 YFSETQ.

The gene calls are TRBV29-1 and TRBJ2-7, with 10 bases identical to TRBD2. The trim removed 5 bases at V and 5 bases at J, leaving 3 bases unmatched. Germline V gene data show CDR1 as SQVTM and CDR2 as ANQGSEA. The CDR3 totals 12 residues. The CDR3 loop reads CSVRTSGDEQYF. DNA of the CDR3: TGCAGCGTTCGGACTAGCGGTGACGAGCAGTACTTC.

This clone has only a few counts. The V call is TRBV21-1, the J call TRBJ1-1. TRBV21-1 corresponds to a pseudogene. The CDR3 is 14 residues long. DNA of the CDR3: TGTGCCAGCAGCAAAGGGGGGGGGATTACTGAAGCTTTCTTT. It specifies CASSKGGGITEAFF.

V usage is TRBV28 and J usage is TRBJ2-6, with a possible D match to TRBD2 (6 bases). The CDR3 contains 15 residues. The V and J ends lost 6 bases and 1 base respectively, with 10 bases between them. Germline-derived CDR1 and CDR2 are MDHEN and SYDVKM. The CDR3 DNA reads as TGTGCCAGCAGCGTCGGGGGTTCTGGGGCCAACGTCCTGACTTTC. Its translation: CASSVGGSGANVLTF.

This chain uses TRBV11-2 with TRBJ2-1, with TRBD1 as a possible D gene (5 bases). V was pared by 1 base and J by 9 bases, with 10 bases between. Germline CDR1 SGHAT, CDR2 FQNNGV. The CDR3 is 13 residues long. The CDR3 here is CASSLAREREQFF. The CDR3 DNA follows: TGTGCCAGCAGCTTAGCCAGGGAACGTGAGCAGTTCTTC.

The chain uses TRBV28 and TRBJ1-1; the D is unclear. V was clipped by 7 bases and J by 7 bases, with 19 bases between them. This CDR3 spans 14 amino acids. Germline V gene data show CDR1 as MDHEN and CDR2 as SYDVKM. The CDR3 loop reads CASNILGDRDEAFF. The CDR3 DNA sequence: TGTGCCAGCAATATACTTGGGGATCGGGATGAAGCTTTCTTT.

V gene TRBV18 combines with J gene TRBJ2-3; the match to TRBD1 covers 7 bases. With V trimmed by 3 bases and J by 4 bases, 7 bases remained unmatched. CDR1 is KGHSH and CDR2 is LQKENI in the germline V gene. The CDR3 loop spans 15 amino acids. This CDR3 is CASSPTGPAADTQYF. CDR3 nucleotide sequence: TGTGCCAGCTCACCGACAGGGCCCGCGGCAGATACGCAGTATTTT.

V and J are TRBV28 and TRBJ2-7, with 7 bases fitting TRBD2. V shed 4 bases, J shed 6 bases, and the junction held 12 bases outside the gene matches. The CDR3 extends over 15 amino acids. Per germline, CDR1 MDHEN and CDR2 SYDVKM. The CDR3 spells CASSSPGTKGPEQYF. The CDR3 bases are TGTGCCAGCAGTTCCCCCGGGACTAAGGGGCCCGAGCAGTACTTC.

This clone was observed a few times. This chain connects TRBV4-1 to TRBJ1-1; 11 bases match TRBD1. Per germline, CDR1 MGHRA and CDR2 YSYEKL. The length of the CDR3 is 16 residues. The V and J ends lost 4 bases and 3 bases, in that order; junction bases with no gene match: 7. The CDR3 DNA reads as TGCGCCAGCAGCCCGGGACAGGGGGTGGGTGACACTGAAGCTTTCTTT. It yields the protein CASSPGQGVGDTEAFF.

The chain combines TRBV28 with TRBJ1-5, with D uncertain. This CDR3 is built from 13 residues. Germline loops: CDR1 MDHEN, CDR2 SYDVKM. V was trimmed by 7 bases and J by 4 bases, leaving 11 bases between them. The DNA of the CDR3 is TGTGCCAGCAACTCCCCCCCAAATCAGCCCCAGCATTTT. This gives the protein CASNSPPNQPQHF.